The clone carrying this T cell receptor (beta chain) was observed many times. The sample belongs to a study of identical twins. Germline values: CDR1 LNHNV, CDR2 YYDKDF (reference sequence). This CDR3 is 13 amino acids long. Deletions cut 8 bases from V and 5 bases from J, with 13 bases between. TCRdb re-called the 5' RACE reads through MiXCR, storing one row per CDR3 protein. The sample shows approximately 690,000 distinct CDR3 sequences, over 5% of them seen only once. The chain joins TRBV15 to TRBJ2-1; unclear D gene. The clonotype was recovered from a man aged 18 to 29 in good health. Sequences were obtained from naive T cells sorted from blood. The DNA for the CDR3 is TGTGCCACCGCGGTGCCGAACAACAATGAGCAGTTCTTC. Protein sequence: CATAVPNNNEQFF.